This paragraph reports one T cell receptor beta chain. These data come from a study of T cell changes during pregnancy in multiple sclerosis. Sequencing used immunoSEQ multiplex PCR; TCRdb keeps in-frame clones, though not all of them. The sample carries tens of thousands of clones, around nine tenths recorded once. The material sequenced was peripheral blood, taken after pregnancy. The clonotype was recovered from a female donor in good health, enrolled as a control in a pregnancy study.

For the CDR3, the DNA is TGTGCCAGCAGCTTACAGGGGGACACTGAAGCTTTCTTT. Translation: CASSLQGDTEAFF. The V gene is TRBV7-3, the J gene TRBJ1-1; 7 nucleotides agree with TRBD1. Trimming took 2 bases from V and 3 from J; bases not matched to a gene: 0. Germline V lookup: CDR1 SGHTA, CDR2 FQGTGA. This CDR3 contains 13 residues.